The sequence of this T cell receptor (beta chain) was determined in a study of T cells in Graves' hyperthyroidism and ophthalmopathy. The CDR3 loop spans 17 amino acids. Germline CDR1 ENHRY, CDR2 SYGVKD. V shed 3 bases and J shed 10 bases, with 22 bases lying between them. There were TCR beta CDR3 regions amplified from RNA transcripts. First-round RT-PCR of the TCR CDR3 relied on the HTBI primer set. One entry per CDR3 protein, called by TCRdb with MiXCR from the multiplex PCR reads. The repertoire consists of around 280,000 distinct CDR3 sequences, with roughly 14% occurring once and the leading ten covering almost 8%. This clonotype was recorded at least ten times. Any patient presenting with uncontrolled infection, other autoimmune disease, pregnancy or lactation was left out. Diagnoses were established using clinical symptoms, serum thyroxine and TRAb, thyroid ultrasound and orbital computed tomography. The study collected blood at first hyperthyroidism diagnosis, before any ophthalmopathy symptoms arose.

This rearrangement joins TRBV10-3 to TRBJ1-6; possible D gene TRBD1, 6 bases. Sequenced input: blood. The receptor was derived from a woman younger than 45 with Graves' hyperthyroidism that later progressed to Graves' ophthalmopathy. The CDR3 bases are TGTGCCATCAGTGAAAGAGGGGGGGTGGGGGCTCGGTCACCCCTCCACTTT. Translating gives CAISERGGVGARSPLHF.